The sequence of this TCR beta chain was determined in a study of shared clonotypes between healthy human individuals (dated by TCRdb to between 2020 and 2021). Background for the entire study: The cohort comprised a couple of women and three men aged 18 to 49 years. For each donor, three plates each were used for CD4 naive and CD4 memory, two plates were used for CD8 naive, and one plate was used for CD8 memory. Blood TCR repertoires of roughly five healthy adults were deeply sequenced to estimate repertoire size and the extent of clonotype sharing between individuals. Different laboratories and diverse techniques were used to prepare libraries and sequence TCR repertoires, to increase sequencing depth and limit assay-specific biases. Each donor's leukapheresis produced roughly between about 0.9 and 9.5 billion PBMCs. The study at large found these results: Higher generation probabilities were observed for clonotypes shared by all four sorted-subset donors than for non-shared clonotypes. Sharing across a few donors was observed for around 5% of naive CD4, about 4% of naive CD8, roughly 2.3% of memory CD4, and around 0.4% of memory CD8 clonotypes. Naive subsets generally had larger estimated clonotype richness than memory subsets. Pairwise subsampling led to the expectation that sequencing depth would affect the degree of clonotype sharing among donors. Only blood was sampled, and tissue TCR repertoires likely differ from those in blood. Incomplete sequencing was indicated by rarefaction of sorted-subset datasets, despite the large sequencing depth. Because the study included a small number of donors, the genetic and exposure-history diversity represented was limited.

The donors were healthy, HIV-negative adults with no recently reported acute infections or vaccinations. All donors were Caucasian adults living in Nashville, Tennessee, USA. CD4+ T cells were enriched by magnetic negative selection; naive cells were then positively selected on CD45RA, and the negative fraction formed the memory subset. After blood collection by leukapheresis, PBMCs were isolated using Ficoll-Histopaque density gradient centrifugation and then cryopreserved in the vapor phase of liquid nitrogen. Analytical flow cytometry was used to check the purity and quantity of every magnetically sorted T cell population. Genomic DNA was isolated from each sorted fraction and quantified by UV absorbance on a Nanodrop 2000c. As encoded in the germline V gene, CDR1 is SGHTA while CDR2 is FQGNSA. Its CDR3 holds 16 amino acids, cysteine through phenylalanine. Only the CDR3 portion is preserved as DNA: 48 bases, with reading frame beginning at the first base. Trimming at the junction amounts to 0 bases on V and 0 bases on J, and the germline ends lie 9 bases apart.

Turning to this clone: What antigen it recognizes has not been identified. It has no much larger one-base neighbor in the sample; base qualities were not kept.

Using the deep immunoSEQ assay, TCR CDR3 regions were amplified from genomic DNA by multiplex PCR. Genomic DNA extracted from each cell subset was distributed evenly over all wells of several immunoSEQ 96-well plates, and each plate served as one replicate. For sorted subsets, each replicate PCR was loaded with roughly 200 ng genomic DNA, equivalent to some 27,000 T cell genomes. Purified libraries were quantified with a Qubit 3.0 fluorometer, sized on a Bioanalyzer 2100, and re-quantified with the KAPA Library Quantification kit. Every immunoSEQ 96-well plate was sequenced on a dedicated single-read 150-cycle Illumina NextSeq 550 flow cell. Under the source paper's analysis protocol: The immunoSEQ output contained only junctional sequences without quality scores, so filtering could not match that applied to full-length reads. To assign V/J genes and CDR3, sequences were annotated using PyIR, a Python wrapper for IgBLAST v1.9, with IMGT germline references. Reads were filtered out if the reads had weak V/J assignments (E-value above 1e-6), no CDR3, stop codons, out-of-frame junctions, or ambiguous translated residues. A V3J clonotype was defined by an identical inferred V gene, J gene, and CDR3 amino acid sequence. The percentage overlap between two repertoires was calculated by dividing the number of shared unique clonotypes by the size of the smaller repertoire. RTK rarefaction, the Chao1 estimator, and Recon v2.1 estimates of unobserved clonotypes were used to assess repertoire richness. For all TCRbeta clonotypes obtained by the gDNA method from four donors, generation probabilities were computed with OLGA. TCRdb re-hosts the immuneACCESS table, in-frame sequences only. Its copies lack some clones; in the studies checked, an unresolved V gene accounts for under half of them, and the cause for the rest is not known. V, J and clone size reflect that table, while D and trimming were determined from the DNA. The sample profile shows roughly 1,600,000 clones; approximately 98.5% of them were found once. Approximately 0.4% of the sample is in the top ten clones.

The specimen sequenced was naive CD4+ T cells sorted from blood. The sample's cell subset or site, from its label and the paper: CD45RA+ positively selected. This TCR was recovered from a young man in good health. The V gene is TRBV7-2 and the J gene is TRBJ1-3; there is no confident call for the D gene. The CDR3 reads as follows: CASSLAGGPSGNTIYF. The bases read TGTGCCAGCAGCTTAGCGGGAGGGCCCTCTGGAAACACCATATATTTT. With all but the CDR3 taken from the reference TRBV7-2 and TRBJ1-3 genes, the full variable domain is: GAGVSQSPSNKVTEKGKDVELRCDPISGHTALYWYRQSLGQGLEFLIYFQGNSAPDKSGLPSDRFSAERTGGSVSTLTIQRTQQEDSAVYLCASSLAGGPSGNTIYFGEGSWLTVV.